These 13 T cell receptor beta chains share one sample of origin, sequenced in a study of beta chain features in type 1 diabetes. Investigators reverse transcribed all isolated RNA, so they sequenced expressed TCRB transcripts. The method was immunoSEQ multiplex PCR; TCRdb's version includes in-frame clones alone and lacks a portion of them. The repertoire holds roughly 370,000 clones, with roughly 13% as singletons. Sequenced: naive CD4+ T cells from blood. All receptors derive from a man aged 25 to 45 in good health.

This clone was observed a few times. The J gene is TRBJ2-5, the V gene TRBV5-6; D may be TRBD1 (5 bases). The CDR3 consists of 15 residues. Germline CDR1 SGHDT, CDR2 YYEEEE. Trimming cost V 3 bases and J 3 bases, with 15 bases left between them. CDR3 DNA sequence: TGTGCCAGCAGCTCAAGGACAATGGTGGAAGAGACCCAGTACTTC. Translating it yields CASSSRTMVEETQYF.

The rearrangement uses TRBV5-4 and TRBJ2-7; D is possibly TRBD1 (5 bases). V was pared by 2 bases and J by 0 bases, with 9 bases between. Germline CDR1 is SGHNT and CDR2 is YYREEE (reference sequence). CDR3 length: 14 residues. In DNA, the CDR3 is TGTGCCAGCAGCTTCCAGGGTGGCTCCTACGAGCAGTACTTC. Its protein product is CASSFQGGSYEQYF.

This clone was seen only a few times. This chain joins TRBV5-6 and TRBJ2-3, with 8 bases fitting TRBD2. The CDR3 consists of 15 residues. With V trimmed by 5 bases and J by 2 bases, 7 bases remained unmatched. Germline CDR1 is SGHDT and CDR2 is YYEEEE. The CDR3 region is CASRYTSGATDTQYF. The CDR3 nucleotides are TGTGCCAGCAGATATACTAGCGGCGCCACAGATACGCAGTATTTT. Using reference TRBV5-6 and TRBJ2-3 for the parts outside the CDR3, the full variable domain is DAGVTQSPTHLIKTRGQQVTLRCSPKSGHDTVSWYQQALGQGPQFIFQYYEEEERQRGNFPDRFSGHQFPNYSSELNVNALLLGDSALYLCASRYTSGATDTQYFGPGTRLTVL.

This clone was detected only a few times. The J gene is TRBJ1-2, the V gene TRBV9, with D possibly TRBD1 on 6 matching bases. The V gene lost 4 bases and the J gene lost 5 bases, with 12 bases spanning the gap. This CDR3 has 13 residues. Germline V lookup: CDR1 SGDLS, CDR2 YYNGEE. The CDR3 protein is CASSQDSVYGYTF. CDR3 nucleotides: TGTGCCAGCAGCCAGGACAGCGTATATGGCTACACCTTC.

This chain joins TRBV11-3 and TRBJ2-1; D not resolved. The CDR3 length is 14 residues. Trimming took 0 bases from V and 8 from J, leaving 11 bases between them. Germline lookup yields CDR1 SGHNT and CDR2 YENEEA. The CDR3 region is CASSLDRYRYEQFF. The CDR3 bases are TGTGCCAGCAGCTTAGATCGGTACCGGTATGAGCAGTTCTTC.

The J gene is TRBJ2-7, the V gene TRBV30; D gene uncertain. Trimming removed 0 bases from V and 6 bases from J, with 21 bases in between. Germline V gene sequence: CDR1 GTSNPN, CDR2 SVGIG (reference sequence). The CDR3 covers 16 residues. The CDR3 spells CAWSVDSQALASEQYV. CDR3 DNA sequence: TGTGCCTGGAGTGTAGACTCGCAGGCGCTGGCCTCCGAGCAGTACGTC.

This chain uses TRBV5-1 with TRBJ2-7, with no clear D. The CDR3 has 12 amino acids. Trimming pared 0 bases from V and 2 bases from J, leaving 3 bases between. Per the germline V gene, CDR1 is SGHRS and CDR2 is YFSETQ. The CDR3 loop reads CASSLATYEQYF. In DNA, the CDR3 is TGCGCCAGCAGCTTGGCTACCTACGAGCAGTACTTC. Looking up the rest from reference TRBV5-1 and TRBJ2-7 gives the full variable domain: KAGVTQTPRYLIKTRGQQVTLSCSPISGHRSVSWYQQTPGQGLQFLFEYFSETQRNKGNFPGRFSGRQFSNSRSEMNVSTLELGDSALYLCASSLATYEQYFGPGTRLTVT.

This clone was counted once. The J gene is TRBJ2-1, the V gene TRBV6-4; D perhaps matches TRBD1 (5 bases). The CDR3 is 15 amino acids. Per the germline V gene, CDR1 is MRHNA and CDR2 is SNTAGT. Trimming removed 5 bases at V and 0 bases at J, with 11 bases between. The CDR3 DNA is TGTGCCAGCAGTTTTCGACAGAGCTCCTACAATGAGCAGTTCTTC. This encodes CASSFRQSSYNEQFF.

The table lists this clone with a few counts. The CDR3 is CASSFGLAGVDTGELFF. CDR3 sequence (DNA): TGCGCCAGCAGTTTCGGACTAGCGGGAGTTGACACCGGGGAGCTGTTTTTT. The chain is built from TRBV5-1 and TRBJ2-2; 13 bases are shared with TRBD2. The CDR3 sequence is 17 residues long. V lost 5 bases and J lost 3; bases outside the gene matches: 7. Germline CDR1 reads SGHRS; CDR2 reads YFSETQ.

This clone has just a few counts. The gene calls are TRBV10-2 and TRBJ1-2; possibly TRBD1 for D (5 bases). Germline CDR1 reads WSHSY; CDR2 reads SAAADI. V lost 7 bases and J 0 bases, leaving 9 bases between the germline ends. The CDR3 is 13 amino acids. This chain's CDR3 is CASTARANYGYTF. Written as DNA, the CDR3 is TGCGCCAGCACTGCCAGGGCTAACTATGGCTACACCTTC.

The chain has TRBV29-1 and TRBJ1-1; D is undetermined. The V gene's germline CDR1 is SQVTM and CDR2 ANQGSEA. The CDR3 covers 13 residues. Trimming took off 6 bases at V and 4 bases at J, with 15 bases between the two ends. DNA for the CDR3: TGCAGCGTCAATAGGGTGTCTGGCACTGAAGCTTTCTTT. Protein product: CSVNRVSGTEAFF.

V is TRBV4-3 and J is TRBJ2-7; D is possibly TRBD2 (6 bases). Germline V gene sequence: CDR1 LGHNA, CDR2 YSLEER. V shed 0 bases and J shed 2 bases, with 11 bases lying between them. The CDR3 has 15 residues. CDR3 DNA sequence: TGCGCCAGCAGCCAAGATGCTAGGAGGGCCTACGAGCAGTACTTC. It is translated as CASSQDARRAYEQYF.

This clone occurred many times. The rearrangement uses TRBV10-3 and TRBJ1-4; D perhaps matches TRBD1 (5 bases). Looked up from germline, CDR1 is ENHRY and CDR2 is SYGVKD. V was shortened by 8 bases and J by 2 bases, with 12 bases between the two germline ends. The length of the CDR3 is 14 residues. The CDR3 nucleotides are TGTGCCATCGGGACCGACTCGACTAATGAAAAACTGTTTTTT. It translates to CAIGTDSTNEKLFF.